These 27 T cell receptor beta chains came from one sample sequenced in a study of T cells in Graves' hyperthyroidism and ophthalmopathy. Amplification of TCR beta CDR3 regions was performed using RNA transcripts as template. TCR CDR3 underwent first-round RT-PCR with the HTBI primer set. TCRdb ran MiXCR on the multiplex PCR reads and lists one entry per CDR3 protein. The repertoire holds hundreds of thousands of distinct CDR3 sequences, with about 45% as singletons. The source material was peripheral blood or thyroid tissue (not recorded which). These receptors originate from an adult man with Graves' disease, either hyperthyroidism or ophthalmopathy (not recorded which).

The J gene is TRBJ1-2, the V gene TRBV20-1; 8 bases fit TRBD1. The germline V gene has CDR1 DFQATT and CDR2 SNEGSKA (reference sequence). The CDR3 is 13 amino acids. The V segment lost 6 bases and the J segment 2 bases; nucleotides outside the gene matches: 5. CDR3 sequence: CSAHRQGNYGYTF. In DNA, the CDR3 is TGCAGTGCCCATAGACAGGGGAACTATGGCTACACCTTC.

The CDR3 protein is CSGLLSSGSYEQYF. The CDR3 nucleotides read TGCAGCGGACTGCTCTCCAGCGGCTCCTACGAGCAGTACTTC. The V and J genes are TRBV29-1 and TRBJ2-7, with D tentatively TRBD2 (5 bases). From germline, CDR1 is SQVTM and CDR2 ANQGSEA. This CDR3 has 14 amino acids. V was cut by 7 bases and J by 0 bases, with 16 bases left in between.

This clonotype came up many times. V gene TRBV10-3 combines with J gene TRBJ2-7; TRBD2 is a possible D gene (5 bases). Trimming pared 3 bases from V and 2 bases from J, leaving 11 bases between. Germline values: CDR1 ENHRY, CDR2 SYGVKD. The CDR3 loop spans 14 amino acids. The CDR3 sequence: CAISDPGVPYEQYF. As DNA, the CDR3 is TGTGCCATCAGTGATCCCGGGGTTCCCTACGAGCAGTACTTC.

This chain joins TRBV19 and TRBJ1-2, with D hard to call. The ends were cut back, 6 bases at V and 5 bases at J, with 10 bases in the middle. Germline-derived CDR1 and CDR2 are LNHDA and SQIVND (reference sequence). The CDR3 is 12 residues long. For the CDR3, the DNA is TGTGCCAGTAGGGTTTCGGTTTATGGCTACACCTTC. Its translation is CASRVSVYGYTF. Using reference TRBV19 and TRBJ1-2 for the parts outside the CDR3, the full variable domain is DGGITQSPKYLFRKEGQNVTLSCEQNLNHDAMYWYRQDPGQGLRLIYYSQIVNDFQKGDIAEGYSVSREKKESFPLTVTSAQKNPTAFYLCASRVSVYGYTFGSGTRLTVV.

The chain combines TRBV15 with TRBJ2-5, with TRBD2 matching over 9 bases. Trimming at V came to 2 bases and at J to 11 bases, leaving 12 bases not matched to a gene. CDR3 length: 15 amino acids. Germline CDR1 LNHNV, CDR2 YYDKDF (reference sequence). The CDR3 here is CATSRSTGTSRKQYF. The CDR3 DNA reads as TGTGCCACCAGCAGATCGACAGGGACTAGCCGCAAGCAGTACTTC.

This clonotype was recorded once. The CDR3 region is CASSSPTGYLYGYTF. The CDR3 DNA follows: TGTGCCAGCAGCTCCCCGACAGGGTATCTCTATGGCTACACCTTC. The rearrangement joins TRBV9 to TRBJ1-2; 7 nucleotides agree with TRBD1. Trimming at V came to 4 bases and at J to 4 bases, leaving 10 bases not matched to a gene. The germline V gene encodes CDR1 SGDLS and CDR2 YYNGEE. This CDR3 has 15 residues.

This clonotype was picked up a small number of times. The chain couples TRBV6-5 to TRBJ2-2; D ambiguous. This CDR3 comprises 12 residues. The germline CDR1 and CDR2 sequences are MNHEY and SVGAGI. V dropped 6 bases and J dropped 10 bases, with 12 bases sitting between them. The CDR3 is CASRSTLEELFF. The CDR3 nucleotides read TGTGCCAGCAGATCGACTCTTGAGGAGCTGTTTTTT.

In this sample, this clonotype turned up once. The V gene is TRBV7-2, the J gene TRBJ2-5; TRBD1 or TRBD2 may be the D gene (6 bases each). From germline, CDR1 is SGHTA and CDR2 FQGNSA. Trimming removed 8 bases at V and 2 bases at J, with 15 bases between. This CDR3 spans 14 amino acids. The CDR3 here is CASLGWGAQETQYF. CDR3 nucleotides: TGTGCCAGCCTAGGCTGGGGGGCACAAGAGACCCAGTACTTC.

The V and J genes are TRBV2 and TRBJ2-2, with D hard to call. With 3 bases removed from V and 3 bases from J, the gap between germline ends came to 8 bases. CDR1 and CDR2 from the germline V gene are SNHLY and FYNNEI. The CDR3 has 14 residues. For the CDR3, the DNA is TGTGCCAGCAGTGAGCAGGAATACACCGGGGAGCTGTTTTTT. Translation: CASSEQEYTGELFF.

The rearrangement links TRBV7-9 to TRBJ2-7; 8 nucleotides line up with TRBD2. With V trimmed by 3 bases and J by 3 bases, 4 bases remained unmatched. The CDR3 is made up of 14 amino acids. Germline loops: CDR1 SEHNR, CDR2 FQNEAQ (reference sequence). The CDR3 coding sequence is TGTGCCAGCAGCTTTACAGCGGGGGACTACGAGCAGTACTTC. Translated, it gives CASSFTAGDYEQYF.

J is TRBJ1-4 and V is TRBV7-9; D is possibly TRBD1 (5 bases). Germline V lookup: CDR1 SEHNR, CDR2 FQNEAQ (reference sequence). The V gene lost 5 bases and the J gene lost 4 bases, with 14 bases spanning the gap. The CDR3 spans 15 residues. DNA of the CDR3: TGTGCCAGCAGCCACCAGACAGCCCTTAATGAAAAACTGTTTTTT. Translation: CASSHQTALNEKLFF.

The gene calls are TRBV9 and TRBJ1-1, with 9 nucleotides matching TRBD1. V shed 4 bases, J shed 2 bases, and the junction held 6 bases outside the gene matches. This CDR3 is 15 amino acids long. The V gene's germline CDR1 is SGDLS and CDR2 YYNGEE. Here the CDR3 DNA reads TGTGCCAGCAGCCCTTTGACAGGGGGAAACACTGAAGCTTTCTTT. Its protein is CASSPLTGGNTEAFF.

The chain uses TRBV10-3 and TRBJ1-5, with 10 bases that match TRBD1. Losses at the gene ends were 0 bases for V and 6 bases for J; bases not matched to a gene: 5. From germline, CDR1 is ENHRY and CDR2 SYGVKD. CDR3 length: 16 amino acids. This CDR3 is CAISESARDRGQPQHF. As DNA, the CDR3 is TGTGCCATCAGTGAGTCCGCCCGGGACAGGGGTCAGCCCCAGCATTTT.

This clonotype is a singleton in its sample. The chain couples TRBV7-9 to TRBJ1-6; 7 bases fit TRBD1. The CDR3 spans 18 residues. CDR1 SEHNR and CDR2 FQNEAQ come from the germline V gene (reference sequence). V dropped 5 bases and J dropped 0; count of bases not matched to a gene: 10. CDR3 sequence (DNA): TGTGCCAGCAGCGATACAGGGGATCCGGACTCCTATAATTCACCCCTCCACTTT. Translation: CASSDTGDPDSYNSPLHF.

The V and J genes are TRBV20-1 and TRBJ2-5, with TRBD1 as a possible D gene (6 bases). The length of the CDR3 is 16 residues. The germline V gene has CDR1 DFQATT and CDR2 SNEGSKA (reference sequence). V shed 4 bases and J shed 6 bases, with 24 bases lying between them. CDR3 region: CSAIGETRGNFKTQYF. The CDR3, as DNA: TGCAGTGCTATTGGGGAGACCAGGGGTAATTTCAAGACCCAGTACTTC.

This clonotype was seen ten or more times. The rearrangement uses TRBV15 and TRBJ1-5; 7 bases fit TRBD1. The germline V gene has CDR1 LNHNV and CDR2 YYDKDF (reference sequence). J gave up 4 bases and V 9 bases, and 9 bases lay outside the gene matches. The CDR3 spans 14 residues. The CDR3, as DNA: TGTGCCACAGACGAGGGACAGAAGAATCAGCCCCAGCATTTT. Translating gives CATDEGQKNQPQHF.

This clonotype was seen more than once but under ten times. The chain couples TRBV5-8 to TRBJ1-1, with 9 bases aligning to TRBD1. Germline trimming cut 4 bases from V and 11 bases from J; bases unmatched to any gene: 9. In germline, CDR1 is SGHTS, CDR2 YDEGEE. This CDR3 has 13 amino acids. The CDR3 loop is CASSVGTGGRAFF. The CDR3 bases are TGTGCCAGCAGCGTAGGCACAGGGGGCAGGGCTTTCTTT.

This clonotype turned up a few times. The rearrangement links TRBV7-2 to TRBJ2-7, with a possible D match to TRBD2 (6 bases). V lost 3 bases and J 1 base, leaving 10 bases between the germline ends. This CDR3 contains 14 residues. CDR1 is SGHTA, CDR2 FQGNSA, per germline. In DNA form, the CDR3 reads TGTGCCAGCAGCTTGGAGGGTAAATCCTACGAGCAGTACTTC. Translating it yields CASSLEGKSYEQYF. Drawing the rest from reference TRBV7-2 and TRBJ2-7, the complete variable domain is GAGVSQSPSNKVTEKGKDVELRCDPISGHTALYWYRQSLGQGLEFLIYFQGNSAPDKSGLPSDRFSAERTGGSVSTLTIQRTQQEDSAVYLCASSLEGKSYEQYFGPGTRLTVT.

The sample holds many counts of this clonotype. The rearrangement uses TRBV12-3 or TRBV12-4 and TRBJ1-4, with D possibly TRBD1 on 5 matching bases. This CDR3 is built from 15 residues. V was clipped by 3 bases and J by 4 bases, with 12 bases between them. CDR3: CASSLSGTDNEKLFF. The CDR3 DNA reads as TGTGCCAGCAGTTTGTCGGGGACGGATAATGAAAAACTGTTTTTT.

This clonotype was detected once. The chain has TRBV10-3 and TRBJ2-7; D gene ambiguous. V was clipped by 5 bases and J by 2 bases, with 7 bases between them. This CDR3 comprises 12 residues. Germline loops: CDR1 ENHRY, CDR2 SYGVKD. The CDR3 loop is CAISFTAYEQYF. In nucleotides, the CDR3 is TGTGCCATCAGTTTTACAGCCTACGAGCAGTACTTC.

V gene TRBV29-1 combines with J gene TRBJ1-2; 7 bases match TRBD1. This CDR3 region has 11 residues. Germline assignment: CDR1 SQVTM and CDR2 ANQGSEA. The V segment lost 4 bases and the J segment 9 bases; nucleotides outside the gene matches: 5. In DNA, the CDR3 is TGCAGCGTTGCACAGGGGTTTCGCTACACCTTC. The encoded protein is CSVAQGFRYTF.

In this sample, this clonotype turned up a few times. This chain connects TRBV12-3 or TRBV12-4 to TRBJ1-1; 7 bases match TRBD1. After removal of 6 bases from V and 5 bases from J, the junction contained 15 bases not matched to a gene. This CDR3 has 16 amino acids. The CDR3 DNA reads as TGTGCCAGCAGGGGTAAGGTCGGACAGGCCATAACTGAAGCTTTCTTT. Translated: CASRGKVGQAITEAFF.

This clonotype was recorded a few times. The CDR3 region has the DNA TGTGCCAGCACCGAGGACAGGGTCTCCTACGAGCAGTACTTC. Residues: CASTEDRVSYEQYF. V usage is TRBV6-1 and J usage is TRBJ2-7; 8 nucleotides line up with TRBD1. The germline CDR1 and CDR2 sequences are MNHNS and SASEGT. The CDR3 length is 14 residues. J lost 0 bases, V lost 7 bases, and 5 bases had no gene match.

This chain connects TRBV20-1 to TRBJ2-7; 9 bases match TRBD1. The ends lost 3 bases at V and 3 bases at J; junction bases unmatched: 6. CDR1 is DFQATT, CDR2 SNEGSKA, per germline (reference sequence). CDR3 size: 14 residues. The CDR3 loop reads CSASVPGQGYEQYF. In DNA form, the CDR3 reads TGCAGTGCTAGTGTTCCGGGACAGGGCTACGAGCAGTACTTC.

This clonotype showed up just a few times. The chain has TRBV19 and TRBJ1-5; possible D gene TRBD1, 5 bases. The CDR3 sequence is 12 residues long. From germline, CDR1 is LNHDA and CDR2 SQIVND (reference sequence). V shed 5 bases and J shed 6 bases, with 8 bases lying between them. CDR3 in amino acids: CASSHQGQPQHF. The CDR3 DNA reads TGTGCCAGTAGTCACCAGGGTCAGCCCCAGCATTTT.

The chain uses TRBV20-1 and TRBJ2-5; D is unresolved. V was trimmed by 6 bases and J by 5 bases, leaving 16 bases between them. CDR1 and CDR2 (germline): DFQATT, SNEGSKA (reference sequence). The CDR3 is 13 residues long. The CDR3 DNA follows: TGCAGTGCCAGCAGGACCATCCGGGAGACCCAGTACTTC. This codes for CSASRTIRETQYF.

This clonotype showed up just once. The chain employs TRBV2 and TRBJ2-7; maybe TRBD1 (6 bases). The CDR3 covers 14 residues. Germline loops: CDR1 SNHLY, CDR2 FYNNEI. V shed 2 bases and J shed 3 bases, with 11 bases lying between them. CDR3 in amino acids: CASSEQGIGYEQYF. Written as DNA, the CDR3 is TGTGCCAGCAGTGAACAGGGGATCGGCTACGAGCAGTACTTC.